This TCR beta chain came from a study of blood T cell repertoires in COVID-19. For the study at large: Acute and convalescent COVID-19 samples came from the United States, Italy and Spain. PBMCs, B-cell-depleted T cells, or T cells were the source of the cDNA or gDNA that made up the material.

Original handling: The authors estimated nucleated cell counts from reference gene primer amplification. TCRdb's table, derived via immunoSEQ multiplex PCR, lists solely in-frame clones and lacks some. D and trimming come from the DNA, and the V and J calls and clone size come from that table. Of fewer than 90,000 clones in the sample, about two thirds were seen once. V lost 0 bases and J 0 bases, leaving 4 bases between the germline ends. This CDR3 is built from 14 residues. From germline, CDR1 is SGDLS and CDR2 YYNGEE. The receptor comes from a woman of 80 years or more with acute or convalescent COVID-19. Sequenced sample: peripheral blood. The chain employs TRBV9 and TRBJ1-3; no clear D gene. Here the CDR3 reads CASSVDFSGNTIYF. In DNA, the CDR3 is TGTGCCAGCAGCGTAGACTTCTCTGGAAACACCATATATTTT.